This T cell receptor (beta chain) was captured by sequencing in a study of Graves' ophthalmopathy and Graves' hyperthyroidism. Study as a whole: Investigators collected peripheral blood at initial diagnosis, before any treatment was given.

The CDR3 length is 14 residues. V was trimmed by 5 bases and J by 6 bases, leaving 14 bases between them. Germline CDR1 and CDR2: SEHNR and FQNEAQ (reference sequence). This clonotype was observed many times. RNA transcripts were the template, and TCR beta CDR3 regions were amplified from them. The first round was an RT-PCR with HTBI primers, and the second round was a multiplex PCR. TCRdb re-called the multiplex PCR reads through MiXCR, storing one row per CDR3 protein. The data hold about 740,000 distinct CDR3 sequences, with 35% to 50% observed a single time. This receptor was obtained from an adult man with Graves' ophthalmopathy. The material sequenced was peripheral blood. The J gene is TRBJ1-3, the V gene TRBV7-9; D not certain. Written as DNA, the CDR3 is TGTGCCAGCAGCAGGGAAGGGATTCTAAACACCATATATTTT. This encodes CASSREGILNTIYF.